This TCR beta chain was sequenced in a study of identical twins. The CDR3 runs to 14 residues. Deletions cut 4 bases from V and 1 base from J, with 11 bases between. Germline-derived CDR1 and CDR2 are SGHRS and YFSETQ. Template switching created a universal primer site, and the cDNA included unique molecular identifiers. TCRdb processed the 5' RACE reads anew with MiXCR; each CDR3 protein has one entry. This table holds 500,000 to 700,000 distinct CDR3 sequences, under 8.5% found once. Study results and caveats: The authors noted that invariant MAIT and iNKT cells could partly confound zero-insertion analyses.

This clonotype was seen a handful of times. Its matching antigen is unknown. The sample also formed part of further work on yellow fever vaccine responses in identical twins. That study adds: Twins reportedly appeared to share part of their vaccine T cell response while keeping part individual.

The sequenced material came from PBMCs. The receptor comes from a woman under 30 in good health. The chain has TRBV5-1 and TRBJ2-5, with D perhaps matching TRBD1 or TRBD2 (5 bases each). CDR3 sequence reads: CASSPEGRQETQYF. DNA for the CDR3: TGCGCCAGCAGCCCCGAGGGACGCCAAGAGACCCAGTACTTC.